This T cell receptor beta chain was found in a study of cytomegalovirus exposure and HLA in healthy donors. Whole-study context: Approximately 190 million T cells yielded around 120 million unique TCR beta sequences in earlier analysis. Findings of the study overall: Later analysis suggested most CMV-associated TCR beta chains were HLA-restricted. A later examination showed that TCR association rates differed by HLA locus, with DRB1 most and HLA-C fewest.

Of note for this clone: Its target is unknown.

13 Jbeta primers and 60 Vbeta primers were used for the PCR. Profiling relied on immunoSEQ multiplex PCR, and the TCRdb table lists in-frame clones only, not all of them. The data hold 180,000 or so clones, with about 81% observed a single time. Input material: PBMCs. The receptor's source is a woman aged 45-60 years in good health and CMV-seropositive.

This CDR3 is CASSLQGTQETQYF. DNA of the CDR3: TGTGCCAGCAGTCTCCAGGGAACCCAAGAGACCCAGTACTTC. V gene TRBV6-5 combines with J gene TRBJ2-5; maybe TRBD1 (5 bases). The CDR3 has 14 residues. Trimming left V 5 bases short and J 1 base short, with 11 bases between. The V gene's germline CDR1 is MNHEY and CDR2 SVGAGI.